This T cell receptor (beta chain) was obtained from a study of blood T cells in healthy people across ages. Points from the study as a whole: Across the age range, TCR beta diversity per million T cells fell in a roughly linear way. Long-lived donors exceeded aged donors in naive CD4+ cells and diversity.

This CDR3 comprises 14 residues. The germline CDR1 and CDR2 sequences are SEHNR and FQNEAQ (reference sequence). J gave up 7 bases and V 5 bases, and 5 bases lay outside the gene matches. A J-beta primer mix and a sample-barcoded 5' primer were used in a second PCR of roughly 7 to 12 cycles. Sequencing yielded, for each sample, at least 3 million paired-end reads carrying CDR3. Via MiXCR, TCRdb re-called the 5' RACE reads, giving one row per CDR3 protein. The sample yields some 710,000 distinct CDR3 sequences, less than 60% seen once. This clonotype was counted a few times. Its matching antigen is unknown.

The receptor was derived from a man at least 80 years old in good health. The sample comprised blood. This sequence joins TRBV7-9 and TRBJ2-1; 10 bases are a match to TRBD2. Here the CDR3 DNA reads TGTGCCAGCAGCCGAGCTAGCGGGAGAAATGAGCAGTTCTTC. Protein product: CASSRASGRNEQFF.